This T cell receptor beta chain was retrieved from a study of post-analysis software for immune sequencing data. Overall study findings and caveats: Comparison with controls showed significantly lower normalized Chao1 diversity in multiple sclerosis patients. Patients carried several TRBV segments more frequently than controls did, and TRBV5-6, TRBV5-1 and TRBV20-1 were among them. Clustering by F measure revealed strong co-clustering among samples prepared together in one batch.

TCR beta libraries were prepared from cDNA with unique molecular identifiers. TCRdb independently ran MiXCR on the PCR reads; one entry per CDR3 protein. The sample contains about 500,000 distinct CDR3 sequences, nearly 45% of which appear only once. The V and J ends lost 6 bases and 0 bases respectively, with 14 bases between them. CDR3 length equals 14 residues. The germline V gene has CDR1 DFQATT and CDR2 SNEGSKA (reference sequence). For this clonotype: Its cognate antigen is unknown.

The sequenced sample was blood. The receptor was isolated from a girl aged 5-17 years with multiple sclerosis. V and J are TRBV20-1 and TRBJ1-1, with a possible D match to TRBD1 (6 bases). CDR3 amino acids: CSAHQGSMNTEAFF. The CDR3 nucleotides read TGCAGTGCCCACCAGGGGTCCATGAACACTGAAGCTTTCTTT.